The next 21 T cell receptor beta chains were all read from a single sample in a study of control samples from healthy donors and cancer patients. Using immunoSEQ multiplex PCR, the repertoire was profiled, and TCRdb retains in-frame clones only, with some absent. The table includes approximately 100,000 clones, 92% detected once. Material for sequencing was blood. Receptor source: a human donor in good health. The donor label of this sample is uncertain.

This chain joins TRBV3-1 (or the pseudogene TRBV3-2) and TRBJ2-1; 9 positions match TRBD2. This CDR3 has 15 residues. After removal of 1 base from V and 4 bases from J, the junction contained 2 bases not matched to a gene. Germline-derived CDR1 and CDR2 are LGHDT and YNNKEL (reference sequence). The CDR3 reads CASSQGGGAYNEQFF. For the CDR3, the DNA is TGTGCCAGCAGCCAAGGCGGGGGGGCGTACAATGAGCAGTTCTTC.

V gene TRBV7-9 combines with J gene TRBJ1-1; D might be TRBD1 (5 bases). Looked up from germline, CDR1 is SEHNR and CDR2 is FQNEAQ (reference sequence). V gave up 5 bases and J gave up 0 bases, with 13 bases separating them. This CDR3 comprises 15 residues. This CDR3 is CASSPGSIVNTEAFF. CDR3 coding DNA: TGTGCCAGCAGCCCAGGGAGTATAGTGAACACTGAAGCTTTCTTT. Full variable domain (missing parts from reference TRBV7-9 and TRBJ1-1): DTGVSQNPRHKITKRGQNVTFRCDPISEHNRLYWYRQTLGQGPEFLTYFQNEAQLEKSRLLSDRFSAERPKGSFSTLEIQRTEQGDSAMYLCASSPGSIVNTEAFFGQGTRLTVV.

Written as DNA, the CDR3 is TGTGCCAGCAGTTCCCAGGACGGCTATTCACCCCTCCACTTT. Its translation is CASSSQDGYSPLHF. The chain combines TRBV6-2 or TRBV6-3 with TRBJ1-6, with D hard to call. CDR3 length: 14 residues. V was cut by 4 bases and J by 8 bases, with 12 bases left in between. CDR1 and CDR2 from the germline V gene are MNHEY and SVGEGT.

The chain combines TRBV3-1 (or the pseudogene TRBV3-2) with TRBJ2-1; unclear D gene. The CDR3 extends over 12 amino acids. Trimming pared 4 bases from V and 10 bases from J, leaving 11 bases between. Per the germline V gene, CDR1 is LGHDT and CDR2 is YNNKEL (reference sequence). CDR3 region: CASSLGLGEQFF. CDR3 DNA: TGTGCCAGCAGCCTCGGCCTCGGGGAGCAGTTCTTC.

The V and J genes are TRBV29-1 and TRBJ1-5; TRBD1 matches 10 bases. CDR1 and CDR2 from the germline V gene are SQVTM and ANQGSEA. The CDR3 runs to 14 residues. J was trimmed by 2 bases and V by 6 bases; bases with no gene match: 4. The CDR3 reads CSVATGGGNQPQHF. The DNA of the CDR3 is TGCAGCGTCGCGACAGGGGGCGGCAATCAGCCCCAGCATTTT.

This clone came up once. V usage is TRBV28 and J usage is TRBJ1-5; possible D gene TRBD1, 5 bases. The V and J ends lost 2 bases and 4 bases respectively, with 9 bases between them. The CDR3 sequence is 14 residues long. Per germline, CDR1 MDHEN and CDR2 SYDVKM. CDR3 nucleotide sequence: TGTGCCAGCAGTTTAGGGGGGATAAATCAGCCCCAGCATTTT. This gives the protein CASSLGGINQPQHF. The variable domain in full, with the rest retrieved from reference TRBV28 and TRBJ1-5, is DVKVTQSSRYLVKRTGEKVFLECVQDMDHENMFWYRQDPGLGLRLIYFSYDVKMKEKGDIPEGYSVSREKKERFSLILESASTNQTSMYLCASSLGGINQPQHFGDGTRLSIL.

The chain is built from TRBV5-1 and TRBJ2-3; no firm D call. Per the germline V gene, CDR1 is SGHRS and CDR2 is YFSETQ. V lost 6 bases to trimming and J lost 6 bases, with 5 bases between them. The CDR3 sequence is 10 residues long. CDR3 DNA sequence: TGCGCCAGCATGGGGGATACGCAGTATTTT. It translates to CASMGDTQYF.

The chain links TRBV30 to TRBJ1-2, with 11 bases that match TRBD1. With V trimmed by 0 bases and J by 5 bases, 17 bases remained unmatched. From germline, CDR1 is GTSNPN and CDR2 SVGIG (reference sequence). The CDR3 contains 19 residues. This CDR3 is CAWSVPPFSGTGGRYGYTF. The DNA of the CDR3 is TGTGCCTGGAGTGTACCCCCATTCTCCGGGACAGGGGGGAGGTATGGCTACACCTTC.

On this clone: Other DNA sequences in this specimen translate into the identical CDR3. The CDR3 DNA sequence: TGCAGTGCTAGGGACAACGAAAAACTGTTTTTT. Its protein product is CSARDNEKLFF. V gene TRBV20-1 combines with J gene TRBJ1-4; TRBD1 might be the D (5 bases). CDR3 length: 11 residues. With 3 bases removed from V and 8 bases from J, the gap between germline ends came to 7 bases. The germline CDR1 and CDR2 sequences are DFQATT and SNEGSKA (reference sequence).

The chain joins TRBV29-1 to TRBJ1-1; 7 bases are shared with TRBD1. J lost 3 bases, V lost 5 bases, and 9 bases had no gene match. Germline CDR1 and CDR2: SQVTM and ANQGSEA. This CDR3 has 14 residues. The CDR3 spells CSVWTIRGHTEAFF. The DNA for the CDR3 is TGCAGCGTTTGGACGATAAGGGGGCACACTGAAGCTTTCTTT.

The rearrangement joins TRBV18 to TRBJ1-1; D gene ambiguous. Germline CDR1 and CDR2: KGHSH and LQKENI. This CDR3 comprises 12 residues. Deletions cut 9 bases from V and 7 bases from J, with 15 bases between. The chain's CDR3 is CASQTEGVEAFF. CDR3 nucleotides: TGTGCCAGTCAAACGGAGGGCGTTGAAGCTTTCTTT.

V gene TRBV27 combines with J gene TRBJ1-1; possibly TRBD1 for D (6 bases). The CDR3 has 13 amino acids. V was trimmed by 0 bases and J by 6 bases, leaving 8 bases between them. Germline V gene data show CDR1 as MNHEY and CDR2 as SMNVEV (reference sequence). CDR3 loop: CASSLSRTAEAFF. CDR3 nucleotide sequence: TGTGCCAGCAGTTTATCGAGGACAGCTGAAGCTTTCTTT.

The genes are TRBV5-8 and TRBJ1-3; tentatively, D is TRBD1 (6 bases). The CDR3 loop spans 14 amino acids. Trimming cost V 4 bases and J 3 bases, with 11 bases left between them. Germline assignment: CDR1 SGHTS and CDR2 YDEGEE. The CDR3 loop is CASSPAGVGNTIYF. In nucleotides, the CDR3 is TGTGCCAGCAGCCCCGCAGGGGTTGGAAACACCATATATTTT.

The chain has TRBV12-1 and TRBJ1-2. TRBV12-1 is noted as a pseudogene. There are 19 residues in the CDR3. The CDR3 loop reads CASSCSIFFRTAARYGYTF. The DNA for the CDR3 is TGTGCCAGCAGCTGCTCGATTTTTTTCCGTACGGCAGCAAGATATGGCTACACCTTC.

This clone was found once. Here the CDR3 DNA reads TGTGCCATCAGTCCATTAGGAGGTGGCTACACCTTC. Translation: CAISPLGGGYTF. The J gene is TRBJ1-2, the V gene TRBV10-3; no clear D gene. Germline V gene sequence: CDR1 ENHRY, CDR2 SYGVKD. V was pared by 5 bases and J by 7 bases, with 11 bases between. The CDR3 is made up of 12 amino acids.

The chain couples TRBV30 to TRBJ1-4; D is unclear. V lost 1 base and J lost 10, with 13 bases in between. The CDR3 consists of 13 residues. Germline V lookup: CDR1 GTSNPN, CDR2 SVGIG (reference sequence). The CDR3: CAWSELEIGKLFF. CDR3 nucleotide sequence: TGTGCCTGGAGTGAGCTAGAAATTGGAAAACTGTTTTTT.

V is TRBV7-9 and J is TRBJ2-1; D not resolved. This CDR3 spans 14 amino acids. V was trimmed by 5 bases and J by 6 bases, leaving 14 bases between them. Per germline, CDR1 SEHNR and CDR2 FQNEAQ (reference sequence). In nucleotides, the CDR3 is TGTGCCAGCAGCCCCATCTTTTCAGGCAATGAGCAGTTCTTC. Protein product: CASSPIFSGNEQFF.

The chain recombines TRBV4-2 with TRBJ2-3; no clear D gene. Germline V gene data show CDR1 as LGHNA and CDR2 as YNFKEQ. The CDR3 has 16 residues. V was cut by 0 bases and J by 1 base, with 11 bases left in between. The CDR3 DNA sequence: TGTGCCAGCAGCCAAGACCCAATCCTCGGCACAGATACGCAGTATTTT. This codes for CASSQDPILGTDTQYF.

The rearrangement links TRBV5-8 to TRBJ2-7; 7 bases line up with TRBD2. V trimming: 3 bases; J trimming: 6 bases; junction bases outside the gene matches: 6. In germline, CDR1 is SGHTS, CDR2 YDEGEE. CDR3 size: 13 residues. CDR3 sequence reads: CASSYQPGGEQYV. The CDR3 nucleotides are TGTGCCAGCAGCTACCAACCGGGGGGCGAGCAGTACGTC.

The gene calls are TRBV11-3 and TRBJ2-2; D gene uncertain. The V gene's germline CDR1 is SGHNT and CDR2 YENEEA. CDR3 length: 14 residues. Trimming removed 4 bases from V and 4 bases from J, with 10 bases in between. The CDR3 nucleotides are TGTGCCAGCAGCTCCTATCAGACCACCGGGGAGCTGTTTTTT. It codes for CASSSYQTTGELFF. The variable domain in full, completed from reference TRBV11-3 and TRBJ2-2, reads EAGVVQSPRYKIIEKKQPVAFWCNPISGHNTLYWYLQNLGQGPELLIRYENEEAVDDSQLPKDRFSAERLKGVDSTLKIQPAELGDSAVYLCASSSYQTTGELFFGEGSRLTVL.

This chain joins TRBV16 and TRBJ1-6; no firm D call. Between the trimmed V and J ends, which lost 1 base and 6 bases, there was a span of 7 bases. Germline CDR1 and CDR2: KGHSY and FQNENV. This CDR3 is 14 amino acids long. This CDR3 is CASSQFFGNSPLHF. DNA for the CDR3: TGTGCCAGCAGCCAATTCTTCGGTAATTCACCCCTCCACTTT.